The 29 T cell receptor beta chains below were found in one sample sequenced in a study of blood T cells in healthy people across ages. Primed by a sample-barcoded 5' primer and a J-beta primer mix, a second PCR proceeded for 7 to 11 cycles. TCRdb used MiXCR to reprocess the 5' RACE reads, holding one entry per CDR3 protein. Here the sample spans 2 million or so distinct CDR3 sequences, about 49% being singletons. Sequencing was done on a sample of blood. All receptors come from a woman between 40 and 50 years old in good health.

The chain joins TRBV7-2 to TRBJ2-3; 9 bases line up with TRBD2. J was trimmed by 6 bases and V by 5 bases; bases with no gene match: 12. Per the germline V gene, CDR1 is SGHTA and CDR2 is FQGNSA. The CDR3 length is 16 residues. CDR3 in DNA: TGTGCCAGCAGCCACATTAGCGGGGGAAGTCCGGATACGCAGTATTTT. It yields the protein CASSHISGGSPDTQYF.

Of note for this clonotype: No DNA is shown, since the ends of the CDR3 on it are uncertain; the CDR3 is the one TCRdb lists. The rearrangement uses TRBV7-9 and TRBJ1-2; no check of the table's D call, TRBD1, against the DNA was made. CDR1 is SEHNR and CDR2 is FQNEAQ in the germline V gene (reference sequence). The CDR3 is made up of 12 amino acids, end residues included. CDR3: CAAGGINYGCTF.

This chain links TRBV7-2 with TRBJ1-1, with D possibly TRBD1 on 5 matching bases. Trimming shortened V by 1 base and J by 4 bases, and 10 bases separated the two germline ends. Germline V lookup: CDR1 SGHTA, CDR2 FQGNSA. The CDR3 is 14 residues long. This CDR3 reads CASSLEEGRTEAFF. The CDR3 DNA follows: TGTGCCAGCAGCTTAGAGGAGGGGCGCACTGAAGCTTTCTTT.

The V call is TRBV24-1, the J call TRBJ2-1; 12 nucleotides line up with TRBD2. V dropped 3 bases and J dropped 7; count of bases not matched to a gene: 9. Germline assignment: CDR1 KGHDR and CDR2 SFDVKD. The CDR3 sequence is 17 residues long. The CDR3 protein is CATSDTLGLAGGNEQFF. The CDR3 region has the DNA TGTGCCACCAGTGATACCCTGGGTCTAGCGGGGGGGAATGAGCAGTTCTTC.

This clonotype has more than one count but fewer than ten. CDR3 loop: CASRTGGYYEQYF. In DNA form, the CDR3 reads TGTGCCAGTCGGACAGGGGGTTACTACGAGCAGTACTTC. The genes are TRBV27 and TRBJ2-7, with 10 bases aligning to TRBD1. The V and J ends lost 9 bases and 3 bases, in that order; junction bases with no gene match: 5. The CDR3 spans 13 residues. Per germline, CDR1 MNHEY and CDR2 SMNVEV (reference sequence).

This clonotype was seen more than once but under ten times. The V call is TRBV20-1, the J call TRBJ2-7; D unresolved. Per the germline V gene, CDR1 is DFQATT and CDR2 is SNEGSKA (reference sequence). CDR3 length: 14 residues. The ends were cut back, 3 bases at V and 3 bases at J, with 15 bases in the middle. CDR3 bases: TGCAGTGCTAGGATAGGTACACCGGACTACGAGCAGTACTTC. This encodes CSARIGTPDYEQYF.

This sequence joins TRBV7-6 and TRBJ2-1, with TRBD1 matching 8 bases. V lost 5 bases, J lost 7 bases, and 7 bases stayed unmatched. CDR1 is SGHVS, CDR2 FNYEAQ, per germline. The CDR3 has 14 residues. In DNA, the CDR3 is TGTGCCAGCAGCCCGGCGACAGGGGCAAATGAGCAGTTCTTC. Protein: CASSPATGANEQFF.

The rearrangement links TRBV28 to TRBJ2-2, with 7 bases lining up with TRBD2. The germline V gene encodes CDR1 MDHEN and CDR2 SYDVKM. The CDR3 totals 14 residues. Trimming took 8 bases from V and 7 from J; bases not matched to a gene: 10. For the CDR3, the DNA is TGTGCCAGCGACTGGGGAGGGGAGAACGGGGAGCTGTTTTTT. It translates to CASDWGGENGELFF.

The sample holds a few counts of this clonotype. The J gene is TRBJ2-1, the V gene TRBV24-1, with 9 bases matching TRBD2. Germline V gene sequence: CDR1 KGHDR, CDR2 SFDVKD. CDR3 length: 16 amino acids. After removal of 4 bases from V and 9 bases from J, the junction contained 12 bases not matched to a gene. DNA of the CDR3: TGTGCCACCAGTGACGTAACCGGGACTAGCTTAGCTGAGCAGTTCTTC. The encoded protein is CATSDVTGTSLAEQFF.

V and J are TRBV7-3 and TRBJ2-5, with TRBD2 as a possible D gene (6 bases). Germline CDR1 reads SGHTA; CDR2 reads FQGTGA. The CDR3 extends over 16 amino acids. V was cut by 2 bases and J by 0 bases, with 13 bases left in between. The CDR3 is CASSLSRGTNQETQYF. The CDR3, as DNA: TGTGCCAGCAGCTTATCACGGGGGACGAACCAAGAGACCCAGTACTTC.

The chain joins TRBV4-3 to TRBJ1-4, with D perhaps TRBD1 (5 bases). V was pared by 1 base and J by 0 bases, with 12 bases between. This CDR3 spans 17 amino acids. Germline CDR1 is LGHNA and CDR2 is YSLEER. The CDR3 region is CASSQVSGKATNEKLFF. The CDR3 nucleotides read TGCGCCAGCAGCCAAGTATCAGGGAAGGCAACTAATGAAAAACTGTTTTTT.

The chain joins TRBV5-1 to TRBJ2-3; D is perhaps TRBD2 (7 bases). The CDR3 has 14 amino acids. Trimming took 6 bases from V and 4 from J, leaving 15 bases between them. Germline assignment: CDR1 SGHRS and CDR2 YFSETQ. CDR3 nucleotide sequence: TGCGCCAGCACCCGGGGGGCTCTCCCAGATACGCAGTATTTT. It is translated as CASTRGALPDTQYF.

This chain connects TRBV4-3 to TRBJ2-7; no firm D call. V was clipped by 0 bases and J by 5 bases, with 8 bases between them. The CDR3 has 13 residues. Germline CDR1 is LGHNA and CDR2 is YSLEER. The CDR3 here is CASSQEVDHEQYF. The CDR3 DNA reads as TGCGCCAGCAGCCAAGAGGTGGACCACGAGCAGTACTTC.

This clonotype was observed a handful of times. The CDR3 DNA reads as TGTGCCAGCAGCCAAAGGGGGCGCCGCACTGAAGCTTTCTTT. Protein: CASSQRGRRTEAFF. The chain couples TRBV3-1 to TRBJ1-1; TRBD1 matches 7 bases. The CDR3 runs to 14 residues. J lost 4 bases, V lost 2 bases, and 4 bases had no gene match. Germline CDR1 and CDR2: LGHDT and YNNKEL (reference sequence).

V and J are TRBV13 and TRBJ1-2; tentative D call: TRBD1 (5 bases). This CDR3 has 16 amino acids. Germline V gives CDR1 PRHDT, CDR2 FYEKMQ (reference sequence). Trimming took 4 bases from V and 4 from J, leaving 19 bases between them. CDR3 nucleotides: TGTGCCAGCAGCTCCGGGACCCTCAGCGGCTCCTATGGCTACACCTTC. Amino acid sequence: CASSSGTLSGSYGYTF.

The CDR3 nucleotides are TGTGCCAGCAGCTTAGAACTGGTTGGGGAGACCCAGTACTTC. This gives the protein CASSLELVGETQYF. The gene calls are TRBV7-7 and TRBJ2-5; D is unresolved. In germline, CDR1 is SSHAT, CDR2 FNYEAQ (reference sequence). The length of the CDR3 is 14 residues. V lost 1 base to trimming and J lost 5 bases, with 11 bases between them. The variable domain in full, with the rest retrieved from reference TRBV7-7 and TRBJ2-5, is GAGVSQSPRYKVTKRGQDVTLRCDPISSHATLYWYQQALGQGPEFLTYFNYEAQPDKSGLPSDRFSAERPEGSISTLTIQRTEQRDSAMYRCASSLELVGETQYFGPGTRLLVL.

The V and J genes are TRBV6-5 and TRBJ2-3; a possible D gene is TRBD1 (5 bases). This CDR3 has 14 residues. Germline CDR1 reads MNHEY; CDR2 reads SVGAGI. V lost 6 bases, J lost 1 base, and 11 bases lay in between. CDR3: CASRGHRGTDTQYF. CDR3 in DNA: TGTGCCAGCAGAGGACACCGAGGCACAGATACGCAGTATTTT.

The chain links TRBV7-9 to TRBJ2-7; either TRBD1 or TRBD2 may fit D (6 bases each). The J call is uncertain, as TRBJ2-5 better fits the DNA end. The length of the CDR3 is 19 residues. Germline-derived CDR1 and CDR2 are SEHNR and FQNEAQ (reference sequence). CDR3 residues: CASSLLFSRGDTNLGTQYF. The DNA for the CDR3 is TGTGCCAGCAGCTTATTGTTTTCCCGCGGGGACACTAATCTGGGGACCCAGTACTTC.

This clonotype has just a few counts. The CDR3 region is CASSVGPRGSETQYF. The CDR3 nucleotides read TGTGCCAGCAGCGTGGGGCCAAGGGGGTCAGAGACCCAGTACTTC. This chain connects TRBV3-1 to TRBJ2-5, with a weak D call TRBD1 (6 bases). Germline values: CDR1 LGHDT, CDR2 YNNKEL (reference sequence). This CDR3 is 15 amino acids long. The V end was cut by 5 bases, the J end by 4 bases, with 17 bases between.

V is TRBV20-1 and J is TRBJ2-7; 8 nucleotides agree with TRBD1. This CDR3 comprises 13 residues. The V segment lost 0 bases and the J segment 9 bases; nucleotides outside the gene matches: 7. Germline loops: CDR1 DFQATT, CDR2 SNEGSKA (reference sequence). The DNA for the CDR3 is TGCAGTGCTAGAGAGGGGACAGGTCTCGGGCAGTACTTC. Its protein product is CSAREGTGLGQYF.

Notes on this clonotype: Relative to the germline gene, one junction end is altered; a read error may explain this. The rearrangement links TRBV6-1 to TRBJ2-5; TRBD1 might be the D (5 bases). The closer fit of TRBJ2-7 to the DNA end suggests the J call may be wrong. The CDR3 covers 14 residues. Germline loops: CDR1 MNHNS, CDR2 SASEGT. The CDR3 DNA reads TGTGCCAGCAGTGATGGGGCAGGGTCCTTCGAGCAGTACTTC. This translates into CASSDGAGSFEQYF.

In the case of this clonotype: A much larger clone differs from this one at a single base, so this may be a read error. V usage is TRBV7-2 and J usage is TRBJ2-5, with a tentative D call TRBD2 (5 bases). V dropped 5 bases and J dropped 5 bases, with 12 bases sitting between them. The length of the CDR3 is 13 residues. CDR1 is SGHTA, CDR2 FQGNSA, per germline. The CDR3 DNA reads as TGTGCCAGCAGCGCGGACTTGTGGGAGACCCAGTACTTC. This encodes CASSADLWETQYF. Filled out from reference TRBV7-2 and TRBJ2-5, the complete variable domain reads GAGVSQSPSNKVTEKGKDVELRCDPISGHTALYWYRQSLGQGLEFLIYFQGNSAPDKSGLPSDRFSAERTGGSVSTLTIQRTQQEDSAVYLCASSADLWETQYFGPGTRLLVL.

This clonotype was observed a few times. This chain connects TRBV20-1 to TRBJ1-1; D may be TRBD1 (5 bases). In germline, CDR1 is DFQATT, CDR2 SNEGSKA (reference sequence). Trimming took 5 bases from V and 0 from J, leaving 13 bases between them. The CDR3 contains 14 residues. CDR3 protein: CSAPEWGMNTEAFF. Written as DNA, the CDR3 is TGCAGTGCTCCCGAGTGGGGCATGAACACTGAAGCTTTCTTT.

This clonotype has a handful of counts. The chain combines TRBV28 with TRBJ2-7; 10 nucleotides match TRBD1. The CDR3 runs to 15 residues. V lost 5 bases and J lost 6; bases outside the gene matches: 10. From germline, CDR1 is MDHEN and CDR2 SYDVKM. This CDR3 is CASSRRDRGSGEQYF. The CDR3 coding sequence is TGTGCCAGCAGTCGACGGGACAGGGGTTCGGGCGAGCAGTACTTC.

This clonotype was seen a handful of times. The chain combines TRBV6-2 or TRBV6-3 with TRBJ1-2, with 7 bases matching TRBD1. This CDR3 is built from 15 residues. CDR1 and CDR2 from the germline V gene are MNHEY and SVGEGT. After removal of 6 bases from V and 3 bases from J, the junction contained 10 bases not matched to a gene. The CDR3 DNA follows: TGTGCCAGCAGCATATTAGGACAGGTCGACTATGGCTACACCTTC. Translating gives CASSILGQVDYGYTF.

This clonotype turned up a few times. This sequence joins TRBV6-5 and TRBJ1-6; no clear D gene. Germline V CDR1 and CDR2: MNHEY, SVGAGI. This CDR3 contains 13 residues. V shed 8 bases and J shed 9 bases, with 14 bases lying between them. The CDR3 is CASRESRSSPLHF. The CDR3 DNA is TGTGCCAGCCGGGAGTCCAGGAGTTCACCCCTCCACTTT.

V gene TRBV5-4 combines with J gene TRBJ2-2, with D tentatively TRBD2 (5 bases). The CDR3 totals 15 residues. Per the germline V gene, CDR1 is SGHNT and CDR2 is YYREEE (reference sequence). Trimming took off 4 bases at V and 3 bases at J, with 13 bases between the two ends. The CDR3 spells CASSQSGDYTGELFF. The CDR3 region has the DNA TGTGCCAGCAGCCAGAGCGGAGATTACACCGGGGAGCTGTTTTTT. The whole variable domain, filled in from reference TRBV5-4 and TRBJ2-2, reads ETGVTQSPTHLIKTRGQQVTLRCSSQSGHNTVSWYQQALGQGPQFIFQYYREEENGRGNFPPRFSGLQFPNYSSELNVNALELDDSALYLCASSQSGDYTGELFFGEGSRLTVL.

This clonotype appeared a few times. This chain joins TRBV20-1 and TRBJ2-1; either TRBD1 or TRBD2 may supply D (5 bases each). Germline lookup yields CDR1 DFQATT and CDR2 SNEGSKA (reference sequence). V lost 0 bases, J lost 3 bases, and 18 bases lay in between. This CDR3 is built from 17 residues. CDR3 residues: CSARDWGTGSNYNEQFF. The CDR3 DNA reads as TGCAGTGCTAGAGATTGGGGGACCGGGTCCAACTACAATGAGCAGTTCTTC.

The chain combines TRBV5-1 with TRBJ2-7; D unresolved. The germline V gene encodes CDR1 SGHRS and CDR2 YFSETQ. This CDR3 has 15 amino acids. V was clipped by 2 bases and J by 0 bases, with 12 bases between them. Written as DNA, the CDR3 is TGCGCCAGCAGCTTATTCCAGTGGAGCTCCTACGAGCAGTACTTC. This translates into CASSLFQWSSYEQYF. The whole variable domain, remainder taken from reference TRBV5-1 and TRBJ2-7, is KAGVTQTPRYLIKTRGQQVTLSCSPISGHRSVSWYQQTPGQGLQFLFEYFSETQRNKGNFPGRFSGRQFSNSRSEMNVSTLELGDSALYLCASSLFQWSSYEQYFGPGTRLTVT.